This passage covers 29 T cell receptor beta chains from one sample sequenced in a study of regulatory T cells in long-lasting Graves disease. Researchers made TCR beta libraries by using iRepertoire HTBI primers and running Arm-PCR on CDR3 regions. TCRdb passed the multiplex PCR reads through MiXCR, listing each CDR3 protein once. The table lists approximately 400,000 distinct CDR3 sequences, about an eighth of them singletons, with 18% in the top ten. Indicated time point: newly diagnosed GD, antithyroid drugs for less than 3 months. Preparation of the TCR library used RNA extracted from PBMCs. The sample was also reused in another study, on T cells in Graves' hyperthyroidism and ophthalmopathy.

The sequencing here drew on peripheral blood mononuclear cells (PBMCs), taken at new diagnosis, from a patient treated with antithyroid drugs. All receptors come from a woman younger than 35 with Graves disease.

This clonotype was detected many times. The chain links TRBV6-2 or TRBV6-3 to TRBJ1-2; perhaps TRBD1 as D (5 bases). CDR1 is MNHEY, CDR2 SVGEGT, per germline. CDR3 length: 16 residues. Trimming cost V 4 bases and J 14 bases, with 29 bases left between them. Here the CDR3 reads CASSSMGRGLSGMETF. In DNA form, the CDR3 reads TGTGCCAGCAGTTCCATGGGCCGGGGCTTATCGGGAATGGAAACCTTC.

This clonotype has a handful of counts. The V gene is TRBV20-1, the J gene TRBJ1-5, with 9 bases lining up with TRBD1. The length of the CDR3 is 15 residues. Germline assignment: CDR1 DFQATT and CDR2 SNEGSKA (reference sequence). The ends lost 6 bases at V and 7 bases at J; junction bases unmatched: 13. The CDR3 nucleotides are TGCAGTGCAGCCTCCTTTGGACAGGGGAAGCAGCCCCAGCATTTT. It codes for CSAASFGQGKQPQHF.

There are a few counts of this clonotype. An end of the junction does not agree with germline; a read error may underlie this. The chain uses TRBV10-3 and TRBJ2-1; 10 bases match TRBD1. Germline V CDR1 and CDR2: ENHRY, SYGVKD. The length of the CDR3 is 12 residues. CDR3: CAVRDRGYEQFF. The DNA for the CDR3 is TGTGCCGTCAGGGACAGGGGCTATGAGCAGTTCTTC.

About this clonotype itself: This sequence may be a read error, since a much larger clone differs from it by one base. This rearrangement joins TRBV27 to TRBJ2-7; D is perhaps TRBD1 (5 bases). Germline V gives CDR1 MNHEY, CDR2 SMNVEV (reference sequence). This CDR3 has 13 residues. Here the CDR3 reads CASRPTEYYERYV. The CDR3 DNA sequence: TGTGCCAGCAGACCGACAGAGTACTACGAGCGGTACGTC.

This clonotype showed up many times. The chain carries TRBV7-2 and TRBJ1-5; D gene ambiguous. Germline assignment: CDR1 SGHTA and CDR2 FQGNSA. With 1 base removed from V and 9 bases from J, the gap between germline ends came to 13 bases. The CDR3 is 14 amino acids. The CDR3 DNA sequence: TGTGCCAGCAGCTTAGGACACACCTTAACGCCCCAGCATTTT. The encoded protein is CASSLGHTLTPQHF.

This clonotype was counted ten times or more. The J gene is TRBJ1-1, the V gene TRBV20-1, with D perhaps matching TRBD1 (5 bases). Germline CDR1 reads DFQATT; CDR2 reads SNEGSKA (reference sequence). V was pared by 5 bases and J by 5 bases, with 9 bases between. The CDR3 consists of 11 residues. The DNA for the CDR3 is TGCAGTGCTTTCCGGGGGACTGAAGCTTTCTTT. Amino acid sequence: CSAFRGTEAFF.

This clonotype has at least ten counts. The chain recombines TRBV20-1 with TRBJ2-1, with 8 nucleotides matching TRBD2. V dropped 6 bases and J dropped 9; count of bases not matched to a gene: 19. The CDR3 runs to 16 residues. Germline V lookup: CDR1 DFQATT, CDR2 SNEGSKA (reference sequence). The CDR3 bases are TGCAGTGCCCAAGATTCGTCGGGGGGGACCGGGGGTGAGCAGTTCTTC. Its translation is CSAQDSSGGTGGEQFF.

This clonotype came up many times. The V gene is TRBV20-1, the J gene TRBJ1-6; D unresolved. The CDR3 loop spans 14 amino acids. Trimming took 1 base from V and 8 from J, leaving 12 bases between them. Germline V gives CDR1 DFQATT, CDR2 SNEGSKA (reference sequence). Here the CDR3 DNA reads TGCAGTGCTAGAGTAGGGATCAGTGATTCACCCCTCCACTTT. This encodes CSARVGISDSPLHF.

This clonotype was recorded at least ten times. This chain links TRBV20-1 with TRBJ2-3; 11 bases are shared with TRBD2. CDR1 is DFQATT and CDR2 is SNEGSKA in the germline V gene (reference sequence). The trim removed 6 bases at V and 4 bases at J, leaving 9 bases unmatched. The CDR3 contains 15 residues. The CDR3 here is CSAIGLAGTSDTQYF. The CDR3 nucleotides are TGCAGTGCCATCGGACTAGCGGGTACTTCAGATACGCAGTATTTT.

The rearrangement joins TRBV19 to TRBJ2-5, with unresolved D. The CDR3 extends over 14 amino acids. Deletions cut 7 bases from V and 5 bases from J, with 17 bases between. CDR1 is LNHDA and CDR2 is SQIVND in the germline V gene (reference sequence). The CDR3 reads CASTQGDIRETQYF. The CDR3 coding sequence is TGTGCCAGTACCCAAGGAGACATTAGGGAGACCCAGTACTTC.

This clonotype was seen at least ten times. The rearrangement joins TRBV7-2 to TRBJ2-5, with 13 bases lining up with TRBD2. Germline V CDR1 and CDR2: SGHTA, FQGNSA. The CDR3 covers 15 residues. V trimming: 5 bases; J trimming: 4 bases; junction bases outside the gene matches: 4. This chain's CDR3 is CASSATSGRAETQYF. The CDR3 nucleotides are TGTGCCAGCAGCGCAACTAGCGGGAGGGCAGAGACCCAGTACTTC.

J is TRBJ1-5 and V is TRBV6-5; no reliable D call. This CDR3 is 15 amino acids long. The germline V gene has CDR1 MNHEY and CDR2 SVGAGI. V lost 0 bases, J lost 3 bases, and 9 bases lay in between. The CDR3 is CASSYSRRFNQPQHF. CDR3 nucleotides: TGTGCCAGCAGTTACTCTCGACGGTTCAATCAGCCCCAGCATTTT.

This clonotype came up many times. The chain couples TRBV2 to TRBJ2-3, with 8 bases fitting TRBD2. Germline CDR1 SNHLY, CDR2 FYNNEI. The CDR3 runs to 14 residues. V was clipped by 7 bases and J by 2 bases; unmatched bases: 5. The CDR3 DNA sequence: TGTGCCAGCAATGGCGGGGGGATCACAGATACGCAGTATTTT. It is translated as CASNGGGITDTQYF.

There are many counts of this clonotype. J is TRBJ1-1 and V is TRBV20-1; 7 nucleotides agree with TRBD1. The CDR3 is 14 amino acids. Per the germline V gene, CDR1 is DFQATT and CDR2 is SNEGSKA (reference sequence). V gave up 6 bases and J gave up 1 base; unmatched junction bases: 8. The CDR3 here is CSAYPGGKNTEAFF. Here the CDR3 DNA reads TGCAGTGCATACCCAGGGGGTAAGAACACTGAAGCTTTCTTT.

The chain uses TRBV4-1 and TRBJ2-4; 9 bases align to TRBD1. The CDR3 runs to 18 residues. The germline V gene has CDR1 MGHRA and CDR2 YSYEKL. The junction had 10 bases not matched to a gene; V was cut back by 4 bases and J by 0 bases. The CDR3 coding sequence is TGCGCCAGCAGCCTCAACCGGGACAGGGATGGAGCCAAAAACATTCAGTACTTC. Translated: CASSLNRDRDGAKNIQYF.

This clonotype occurred many times. The J gene is TRBJ2-1, the V gene TRBV7-3; possibly TRBD2 for D (5 bases). Germline V CDR1 and CDR2: SGHTA, FQGTGA. V was shortened by 6 bases and J by 9 bases, with 12 bases between the two germline ends. The CDR3 covers 12 residues. The CDR3 here is CASSRGSGEQFF. In nucleotides, the CDR3 is TGTGCCAGCAGTCGCGGGTCTGGTGAGCAGTTCTTC.

This clonotype was recorded at least ten times. V is TRBV13 and J is TRBJ2-7, with TRBD1 identical over 10 bases. Germline V gives CDR1 PRHDT, CDR2 FYEKMQ (reference sequence). This CDR3 contains 16 residues. Germline trimming cut 5 bases from V and 3 bases from J; bases unmatched to any gene: 10. The CDR3 DNA sequence: TGTGCCAGCAGCCGAAGCTGGGGACAGGGGATCTACGAGCAGTACGTC. Its protein product is CASSRSWGQGIYEQYV.

A word on this clonotype: With a far larger clone one base away, a read error is the likely cause. V gene TRBV3-1 combines with J gene TRBJ1-1; D is uncertain. Germline assignment: CDR1 LGHDT and CDR2 YNNKEL (reference sequence). The CDR3 sequence is 13 residues long. Trimming left V 4 bases short and J 1 base short, with 7 bases between. CDR3 residues: CASSPQANTEAFF. CDR3 in DNA: TGTGCCAGCAGCCCCCAGGCGAACACTGAAGCTTTCTTT.

J is TRBJ2-5 and V is TRBV7-2, with 11 bases aligning to TRBD2. The J segment lost 5 bases and the V segment lost 2 bases, leaving 4 bases of the junction unmatched. Germline CDR1 reads SGHTA; CDR2 reads FQGNSA. This CDR3 contains 15 residues. Here the CDR3 reads CASSLQLAGAETQYF. In DNA, the CDR3 is TGTGCCAGCAGCTTACAACTAGCGGGAGCTGAGACCCAGTACTTC.

This clonotype showed up just a few times. A much larger clone sits a single nucleotide away, making a read error possible. The gene calls are TRBV24-1 and TRBJ2-1, with TRBD2 matching 12 bases. This CDR3 spans 16 amino acids. J lost 6 bases, V lost 9 bases, and 11 bases had no gene match. Germline CDR1 and CDR2: KGHDR and SFDVKD. DNA of the CDR3: TGTGCCACCGAAGAGGCACTAGCGGGAGGCAGCAATGAGCAGTTCTTC. Encoded protein: CATEEALAGGSNEQFF.

This clonotype has more than one count but fewer than ten. V usage is TRBV4-2 and J usage is TRBJ1-6; D is unclear. Germline values: CDR1 LGHNA, CDR2 YNFKEQ. V was clipped by 1 base and J by 7 bases, with 14 bases between them. The CDR3 covers 16 residues. This CDR3 reads CASSQAPQTQNSPLHF. DNA for the CDR3: TGTGCCAGCAGCCAAGCACCCCAGACGCAGAATTCACCCCTCCACTTT.

At least ten counts were recorded for this clonotype. This chain joins TRBV12-3 or TRBV12-4 and TRBJ2-2; tentatively, D is TRBD1 (6 bases). Trimming stripped 4 bases from V and 2 bases from J, with 14 bases between. The CDR3 spans 16 residues. The CDR3 loop reads CASSSRDTLNTGELFF. As DNA, the CDR3 is TGTGCCAGCAGTTCTAGGGACACCCTTAACACCGGGGAGCTGTTTTTT.

This clonotype was seen a handful of times. V usage is TRBV5-1 and J usage is TRBJ2-5, with D possibly TRBD2 on 7 matching bases. CDR1 is SGHRS and CDR2 is YFSETQ in the germline V gene. The ends were cut back, 0 bases at V and 4 bases at J, with 16 bases in the middle. This CDR3 has 16 amino acids. The CDR3, as DNA: TGCGCCAGCAGCTTGGAGTTCGGGGGGCGTGGAGAGACCCAGTACTTC. Translated, it gives CASSLEFGGRGETQYF.

There are many counts of this clonotype. At one end the junction does not follow the germline gene, possibly because of a read error. The chain recombines TRBV2 with TRBJ1-2; perhaps TRBD1 as D (5 bases). CDR1 SNHLY and CDR2 FYNNEI come from the germline V gene. The CDR3 has 13 residues. The CDR3 here is CGSYMAGGYGYTF. CDR3 nucleotide sequence: TGTGGCAGCTACATGGCCGGGGGCTATGGCTACACCTTC.

The table lists this clonotype with many counts. The CDR3 sequence: CASTSGFSNQPQHF. CDR3 bases: TGTGCCAGCACCTCAGGGTTCAGCAATCAGCCCCAGCATTTT. V gene TRBV6-1 combines with J gene TRBJ1-5; perhaps TRBD1 as D (5 bases). This CDR3 region has 14 residues. Germline V gene sequence: CDR1 MNHNS, CDR2 SASEGT. The V gene lost 7 bases and the J gene lost 1 base, with 11 bases spanning the gap.

At least ten counts were recorded for this clonotype. The chain carries TRBV12-3 or TRBV12-4 and TRBJ1-1; D ambiguous. V gave up 8 bases and J gave up 5 bases, with 15 bases separating them. The CDR3 runs 13 residues. As DNA, the CDR3 is TGTGCCAGCTCTAAAGGGTACGTGACTGAAGCTTTCTTT. Amino acids: CASSKGYVTEAFF.

This clonotype appeared a few times. This chain links TRBV24-1 with TRBJ2-3, with 12 nucleotides matching TRBD1. The CDR3 is 17 residues long. Trimming cost V 4 bases and J 1 base; bases outside gene matches: 5. Looked up from germline, CDR1 is KGHDR and CDR2 is SFDVKD. The CDR3 DNA follows: TGTGCCACCAGTGACTACGGGACAGGGGGCGGCACAGATACGCAGTATTTT. Amino acid sequence: CATSDYGTGGGTDTQYF.

This clonotype was found many times. The V gene is TRBV5-6, the J gene TRBJ2-7, with 14 bases that match TRBD2. Germline V gene sequence: CDR1 SGHDT, CDR2 YYEEEE. V lost 6 bases, J lost 2 bases, and 4 bases stayed unmatched. The CDR3 contains 15 residues. The CDR3 sequence is CASTQGLAGAYEQYF. In DNA, the CDR3 is TGTGCCAGCACGCAGGGACTAGCGGGAGCCTACGAGCAGTACTTC. Variable domain in full (rest from reference TRBV5-6 and TRBJ2-7): DAGVTQSPTHLIKTRGQQVTLRCSPKSGHDTVSWYQQALGQGPQFIFQYYEEEERQRGNFPDRFSGHQFPNYSSELNVNALLLGDSALYLCASTQGLAGAYEQYFGPGTRLTVT.

This clonotype was counted between two and nine times. The chain links TRBV4-2 to TRBJ1-3, with D unclear. V dropped 4 bases and J dropped 0 bases, with 16 bases sitting between them. Germline CDR1 reads LGHNA; CDR2 reads YNFKEQ. This CDR3 contains 17 residues. In DNA form, the CDR3 reads TGTGCCAGCAGCCTCAGAATCGGGCGTTCCTCTGGAAACACCATATATTTT. Protein sequence: CASSLRIGRSSGNTIYF.